This TCR beta chain was identified during a study of regulatory T cells in long-lasting Graves disease. This clonotype was observed a handful of times. The CDR3 extends over 16 amino acids. V lost 2 bases and J lost 0, with 12 bases in between. Germline CDR1 reads MGHRA; CDR2 reads YSYEKL. CDR3 regions were amplified by Arm-PCR using iRepertoire HTBI primers to build TCR beta libraries. A single record per CDR3 protein comes from TCRdb applying MiXCR to the multiplex PCR reads. The sample consists of almost 450,000 distinct CDR3 sequences, about 17% of them appearing once. Time point noted: newly diagnosed GD, antithyroid drugs for less than 3 months. Scientists built the TCR library using RNA that was extracted from PBMCs. About 9.2 milliliters of peripheral blood were taken and placed in EDTA tubes. Separately, the same data were catalogued under a study of T cells in Graves' hyperthyroidism and ophthalmopathy.

The source was peripheral blood mononuclear cells (PBMCs), collected at new diagnosis, from a patient treated with antithyroid drugs. This receptor was taken from a woman under 40 with Graves disease. J is TRBJ2-3 and V is TRBV4-1; D gene unclear. CDR3 sequence (DNA): TGCGCCAGCAGCCAACCCCGAGGCGGAAGCACAGATACGCAGTATTTT. This codes for CASSQPRGGSTDTQYF.